This TCR beta chain was observed in a study of prognosis after radiotherapy for stage I lung cancer. Genomic DNA provided the template from which TCR beta CDR3 was amplified by two-round multiplex PCR. Primers (each specific to one TRBV or TRBJ gene) were used in first-round PCR. Using its own MiXCR run on the multiplex PCR reads, TCRdb lists one record per CDR3 protein. The table records 30,000 to 40,000 distinct CDR3 sequences, roughly a third of them present only once. Trimming left V 4 bases short and J 0 bases short, with 9 bases between. Per germline, CDR1 MDHEN and CDR2 SYDVKM. The CDR3 contains 14 residues.

The chain uses TRBV28 and TRBJ1-1; D gene uncertain. The material was PBMCs, obtained before or after stereotactic body radiation therapy (not recorded which). This TCR came from a donor at least 50 years old with non-small cell lung cancer. As DNA, the CDR3 is TGTGCCAGCAGTTCCCCCGGCCTGAACACTGAAGCTTTCTTT. Its translation is CASSSPGLNTEAFF.